One and the same sample provided the 20 T cell receptor beta chains below, sequenced in a study of cytomegalovirus exposure and HLA in healthy donors. PCR was performed using 60 Vbeta and 13 Jbeta primers. Method: immunoSEQ multiplex PCR; TCRdb's copy keeps in-frame clones and lacks some. Recorded here are tens of thousands of clones; the top ten clones represent just over 15%. The sample was PBMCs. The receptors shown here come from a man aged 50 or older in good health and CMV-seropositive.

The J gene is TRBJ2-2, the V gene TRBV9; 9 nucleotides line up with TRBD1. The CDR3 is 15 amino acids. Germline assignment: CDR1 SGDLS and CDR2 YYNGEE. Unmatched junction bases numbered 6, after V lost 4 bases and J lost 5 bases. The CDR3 protein is CASSSYRGLTGELFF. CDR3 nucleotide sequence: TGTGCCAGCAGCTCATACAGGGGGCTTACCGGGGAGCTGTTTTTT.

J is TRBJ2-5 and V is TRBV7-2; 8 bases are a match to TRBD2. The germline gives CDR1 SGHTA, CDR2 FQGNSA. This CDR3 has 16 residues. J lost 7 bases, V lost 1 base, and 11 bases had no gene match. CDR3 DNA sequence: TGTGCCAGCAGCTTAGGGGCGGGGACTAGAGGTGGGACCCAGTACTTC. As protein: CASSLGAGTRGGTQYF.

The rearrangement uses TRBV12-5 and TRBJ2-1; TRBD2 matches at 8 bases. V dropped 6 bases and J dropped 7; count of bases not matched to a gene: 11. In germline, CDR1 is LGHNT, CDR2 FRNRAP. CDR3 length: 15 residues. The CDR3 sequence is CASGLGLARGNEQFF. DNA for the CDR3: TGTGCTAGTGGACTCGGACTAGCCCGAGGGAATGAGCAGTTCTTC.

The chain has TRBV30 and TRBJ2-3, with 8 bases fitting TRBD2. J was trimmed by 4 bases and V by 0 bases; bases with no gene match: 3. Germline CDR1 and CDR2: GTSNPN and SVGIG (reference sequence). The CDR3 runs 14 residues. CDR3 nucleotides: TGTGCCTGGAGTGTGGTCGGGGGGGCAGATACGCAGTATTTT. Translated: CAWSVVGGADTQYF. The whole variable domain, remainder taken from reference TRBV30 and TRBJ2-3, is SQTIHQWPATLVQPVGSPLSLECTVEGTSNPNLYWYRQAAGRGLQLLFYSVGIGQISSEVPQNLSASRPQDRQFILSSKKLLLSDSGFYLCAWSVVGGADTQYFGPGTRLTVL.

The chain recombines TRBV4-2 with TRBJ1-5, with 9 bases fitting TRBD1. Trimming at V came to 0 bases and at J to 1 base, leaving 10 bases not matched to a gene. Germline CDR1 and CDR2: LGHNA and YNFKEQ. CDR3 length equals 19 residues. CDR3 protein: CASSQDRWGQGGSNQPQHF. In nucleotides, the CDR3 is TGTGCCAGCAGCCAAGATAGGTGGGGACAGGGAGGCAGCAATCAGCCCCAGCATTTT.

V is TRBV7-9 and J is TRBJ1-2; D uncertain. Between the trimmed V and J ends, which lost 1 base and 4 bases, there was a span of 13 bases. CDR1 and CDR2 (germline): SEHNR, FQNEAQ (reference sequence). The CDR3 loop spans 15 amino acids. CDR3 sequence: CASSLEGRRSYGYTF. The CDR3, as DNA: TGTGCCAGCAGCTTAGAGGGCCGGAGGAGCTATGGCTACACCTTC.

The chain carries TRBV5-1 and TRBJ1-3; perhaps TRBD1 as D (6 bases). Per the germline V gene, CDR1 is SGHRS and CDR2 is YFSETQ. V lost 0 bases and J lost 4, with 11 bases in between. The CDR3 is 15 residues long. CDR3 sequence: CASSLEGRGGNTIYF. CDR3 DNA: TGCGCCAGCAGCTTGGAAGGCAGGGGAGGAAACACCATATATTTT. The whole variable domain, remainder taken from reference TRBV5-1 and TRBJ1-3, is KAGVTQTPRYLIKTRGQQVTLSCSPISGHRSVSWYQQTPGQGLQFLFEYFSETQRNKGNFPGRFSGRQFSNSRSEMNVSTLELGDSALYLCASSLEGRGGNTIYFGEGSWLTVV.

The V gene is TRBV18, the J gene TRBJ2-7; 7 bases agree with TRBD1. V lost 1 base and J lost 3; bases outside the gene matches: 3. The CDR3 length is 14 residues. Germline V gene sequence: CDR1 KGHSH, CDR2 LQKENI. The chain's CDR3 is CASSPLGTDYEQYV. In DNA form, the CDR3 reads TGTGCCAGCTCACCACTCGGGACAGACTACGAGCAGTACGTC.

This chain connects TRBV4-3 to TRBJ1-2, with TRBD1 matching 10 bases. The CDR3 length is 15 residues. The V gene's germline CDR1 is LGHNA and CDR2 YSLEER. The junction had 4 bases not matched to a gene; V was cut back by 3 bases and J by 3 bases. This chain's CDR3 is CASSQGTGVDYGYTF. The CDR3 nucleotides read TGCGCCAGCAGCCAGGGGACAGGGGTAGACTATGGCTACACCTTC.

The chain couples TRBV30 to TRBJ1-1; D uncertain. Germline values: CDR1 GTSNPN, CDR2 SVGIG (reference sequence). This CDR3 contains 12 residues. V was cut by 3 bases and J by 1 base, with 6 bases left in between. The CDR3 spells CAWRLPNTEAFF. The CDR3 region has the DNA TGTGCCTGGAGACTACCGAACACTGAAGCTTTCTTT. Full variable domain (rest looked up from reference TRBV30 and TRBJ1-1): SQTIHQWPATLVQPVGSPLSLECTVEGTSNPNLYWYRQAAGRGLQLLFYSVGIGQISSEVPQNLSASRPQDRQFILSSKKLLLSDSGFYLCAWRLPNTEAFFGQGTRLTVV.

This chain connects TRBV12-5 to TRBJ2-5; 9 bases match TRBD1. The CDR3 has 14 residues. V lost 2 bases and J lost 4; bases outside the gene matches: 2. CDR1 LGHNT and CDR2 FRNRAP come from the germline V gene. The CDR3 loop is CASGLTGGAETQYF. Written as DNA, the CDR3 is TGTGCTAGTGGTTTGACAGGGGGCGCAGAGACCCAGTACTTC.

The chain uses TRBV4-3 and TRBJ2-7, with 9 positions matching TRBD1. The germline V gene encodes CDR1 LGHNA and CDR2 YSLEER. This CDR3 is 16 amino acids long. J gave up 3 bases and V 4 bases, and 10 bases lay outside the gene matches. Here the CDR3 reads CASSPSSGTGFYEQYF. The CDR3 DNA follows: TGCGCCAGCAGCCCATCCAGTGGGACAGGGTTCTACGAGCAGTACTTC.

This chain joins TRBV4-3 and TRBJ2-5; 8 bases align to TRBD1. Per germline, CDR1 LGHNA and CDR2 YSLEER. V trimming: 4 bases; J trimming: 5 bases; junction bases outside the gene matches: 12. This CDR3 comprises 16 residues. In DNA form, the CDR3 reads TGCGCCAGCAGCCTCGGCCAACAGGGGGGTTGGGAGACCCAGTACTTC. Translation: CASSLGQQGGWETQYF.

This chain uses TRBV5-6 with TRBJ1-1; D possibly corresponds to TRBD1 (5 bases). V shed 3 bases and J shed 0 bases, with 9 bases lying between them. Per germline, CDR1 SGHDT and CDR2 YYEEEE. This CDR3 is built from 14 residues. The CDR3 reads CASSWGDLNTEAFF. CDR3 bases: TGTGCCAGCAGCTGGGGGGACCTGAACACTGAAGCTTTCTTT.

The V and J genes are TRBV7-2 and TRBJ1-5; tentative D call: TRBD1 (6 bases). The V end lost 6 bases, the J end lost 5 bases, and 14 bases lay between the germline ends. CDR3 length: 14 amino acids. Germline CDR1 reads SGHTA; CDR2 reads FQGNSA. In nucleotides, the CDR3 is TGTGCCAGCAGGCCAACAGGGTTGCATCAGCCCCAGCATTTT. Its translation: CASRPTGLHQPQHF.

The CDR3 DNA is TGTGCCAGCAGTTCCCATTCTAACAATGAGCAGTTCTTC. As protein: CASSSHSNNEQFF. The rearrangement uses TRBV6-5 and TRBJ2-1; D not certain. The germline CDR1 and CDR2 sequences are MNHEY and SVGAGI. The CDR3 contains 13 residues. Trimming took 4 bases from V and 5 from J, leaving 9 bases between them.

The V call is TRBV4-2, the J call TRBJ2-3; TRBD2 aligns across 11 bases. CDR3 length: 16 amino acids. V trimming: 4 bases; J trimming: 6 bases; junction bases outside the gene matches: 9. CDR1 and CDR2 (germline): LGHNA, YNFKEQ. The DNA of the CDR3 is TGTGCCAGCAGCCGTAGCGGGAGGGCCGAGTGGGATACGCAGTATTTT. Its translation: CASSRSGRAEWDTQYF.

The rearrangement links TRBV9 to TRBJ1-1; D not resolved. The CDR3 covers 17 residues. With 6 bases removed from V and 1 base from J, the gap between germline ends came to 22 bases. CDR1 and CDR2 from the germline V gene are SGDLS and YYNGEE. The CDR3 DNA reads as TGTGCCAGCACCCCCTCCGCCGGGAGGGAAACGAACACTGAAGCTTTCTTT. Its protein is CASTPSAGRETNTEAFF.

This chain uses TRBV4-3 with TRBJ2-1; TRBD2 agrees at 7 bases. Germline CDR1 LGHNA, CDR2 YSLEER. With V trimmed by 1 base and J by 4 bases, 4 bases remained unmatched. The CDR3 loop spans 15 amino acids. CDR3 coding DNA: TGCGCCAGCAGCCAAGGGGAGGGCCCATACAATGAGCAGTTCTTC. Amino acid sequence: CASSQGEGPYNEQFF.

The V call is TRBV4-3, the J call TRBJ2-1, with D possibly TRBD2 on 5 matching bases. Germline V gives CDR1 LGHNA, CDR2 YSLEER. This CDR3 region has 17 residues. V was pared by 0 bases and J by 0 bases, with 12 bases between. The CDR3 DNA reads as TGCGCCAGCAGCCAAGATGGGGAAGGAGGCTCCTACAATGAGCAGTTCTTC. It is translated as CASSQDGEGGSYNEQFF.